A selection of T cell receptor beta chains follows, all from one sample in a study of blood T cells in healthy people across ages. TCRdb analysed the 5' RACE reads with MiXCR anew, one entry per CDR3 protein. The table lists about 970,000 distinct CDR3 sequences, roughly 50% of them singletons. Input material: blood. The receptors here all came from a woman in her sixties or seventies in good health. The CDR3 runs from the conserved cysteine through the conserved F or W. Fields, in order: D gene, J gene, clone size, V gene, CDR3 protein, CDR3 DNA. D genes are given only for firm matches. Clone size is shown for a subset of rows, as once, few, many or a class of expanded clone.

>TRBD1|TRBJ1-5|few|TRBV29-1
CSVEGGTGGQPQHF
TGCAGCGTTGAAGGGGGGACAGGGGGTCAGCCCCAGCATTTT
>TRBD2|TRBJ2-5|-|TRBV7-2
CASSPGGTSGPQETQYF
TGTGCCAGCAGCCCCGGGGGTACTAGCGGCCCCCAAGAGACCCAGTACTTC
>TRBD2|TRBJ2-5|once|TRBV6-2/TRBV6-3
CASGGTVAGMEETQYF
TGTGCCAGCGGTGGGACGGTAGCGGGAATGGAAGAGACCCAGTACTTC
>-|TRBJ2-2|-|TRBV29-1
CSVTGRSNTGELFF
TGCAGCGTTACGGGACGCTCGAACACCGGGGAGCTGTTTTTT
>TRBD1|TRBJ2-7|few|TRBV20-1
CSASPTDRELYEQYF
TGCAGTGCTAGTCCCACTGACAGGGAACTCTACGAGCAGTACTTC
>-|TRBJ2-2|-|TRBV5-1
CASSSTGAILGELFF
TGCGCCAGCAGCTCGACGGGAGCAATATTAGGGGAGCTGTTTTTT
>TRBD2|TRBJ2-1|-|TRBV20-1
CSASSRTRVEQFF
TGCAGTGCTAGTAGCCGGACTAGGGTTGAGCAGTTCTTC
>TRBD1|TRBJ1-4|-|TRBV20-1
CSAQGTGGVVTNEKLFF
TGCAGTGCCCAGGGAACAGGGGGGGTAGTTACTAATGAAAAACTGTTTTTT
>-|TRBJ2-3|-|TRBV7-8
CASSLVGGMGTDTQYF
TGTGCCAGCAGCTTAGTAGGTGGGATGGGGACAGATACGCAGTATTTT
>TRBD2|TRBJ2-7|-|TRBV6-5
CASSWGGGQSSYEQYF
TGTGCCAGCAGTTGGGGGGGAGGGCAGAGCTCCTACGAGCAGTACTTC
>-|TRBJ2-3|-|TRBV10-3
CAISEVGTDTQYF
TGTGCCATCAGTGAGGTCGGCACAGATACGCAGTATTTT
>TRBD2|TRBJ2-3|-|TRBV4-1
CASSQAFSGSRDTQYF
TGCGCCAGCAGCCAAGCCTTTAGCGGGAGTAGAGATACGCAGTATTTT
>-|TRBJ2-4|-|TRBV9
CASSVGVTPLQNIQYF
TGTGCCAGCAGCGTAGGAGTGACACCACTACAAAACATTCAGTACTTC
>TRBD1|TRBJ2-5|-|TRBV12-3/TRBV12-4
CASRPGQDTAQYF
TGTGCCAGCAGACCAGGACAGGATACCGCCCAGTACTTC
>-|TRBJ2-7|-|TRBV2
CASKYKVYEQYF
TGTGCCAGCAAATATAAGGTCTACGAGCAGTACTTC
>TRBD2|TRBJ2-7|few|TRBV15
CATSRGIAGAYEQYF
TGTGCCACCAGCAGAGGAATAGCGGGAGCCTACGAGCAGTACTTC
>-|TRBJ2-7|-|TRBV5-1
CASSVVPGEYEQYF
TGCGCCAGCAGCGTGGTTCCGGGAGAGTACGAGCAGTACTTC
>TRBD2|TRBJ2-1|-|TRBV20-1
CSAGTSGVTNEQFF
TGCAGTGCTGGGACTAGCGGGGTCACCAATGAGCAGTTCTTC
>-|TRBJ2-5|-|TRBV20-1
CSARNYVAEIQETQYF
TGCAGTGCTAGAAATTACGTCGCAGAAATCCAAGAGACCCAGTACTTC
>-|TRBJ1-1|-|TRBV7-2
CASSFVAKNTEAFF
TGTGCCAGCAGCTTCGTAGCGAAGAACACTGAAGCTTTCTTT
>-|TRBJ1-2|few|TRBV5-1
CASSPGGRVRGYTF
TGCGCCAGCAGCCCGGGAGGCCGGGTCCGTGGCTACACCTTC
>TRBD2|TRBJ2-5|few|TRBV10-3
CAIKEREGGETQYF
TGTGCCATCAAGGAGCGGGAGGGTGGGGAGACCCAGTACTTC
>TRBD2|TRBJ2-7|many|TRBV4-2
CASSQVRASGIYEQYF
TGTGCCAGCAGCCAAGTTAGAGCTAGCGGGATCTACGAGCAGTACTTC